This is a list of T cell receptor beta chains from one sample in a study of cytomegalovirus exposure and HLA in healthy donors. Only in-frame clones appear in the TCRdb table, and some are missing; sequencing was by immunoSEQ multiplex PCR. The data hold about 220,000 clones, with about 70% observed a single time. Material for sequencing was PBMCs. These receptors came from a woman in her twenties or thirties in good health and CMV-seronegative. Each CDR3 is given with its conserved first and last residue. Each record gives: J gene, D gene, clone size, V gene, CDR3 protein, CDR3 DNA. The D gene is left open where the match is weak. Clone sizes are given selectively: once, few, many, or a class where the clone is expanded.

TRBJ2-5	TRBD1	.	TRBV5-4	CASSPRDRGEETQYF	TGTGCCAGCAGCCCCCGGGACAGGGGAGAAGAGACCCAGTACTTC
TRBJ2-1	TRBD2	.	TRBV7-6	CASSSPTTLAGGLNEQFF	TGTGCCAGCAGTTCACCCACTACCCTAGCGGGGGGCCTTAATGAGCAGTTCTTC
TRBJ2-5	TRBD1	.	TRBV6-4	CASSDTGTEETQYF	TGTGCCAGCAGTGACACCGGGACAGAAGAGACCCAGTACTTC
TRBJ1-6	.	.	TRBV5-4	CASSQDWLQGNSPLHF	TGTGCCAGCAGCCAAGATTGGTTGCAGGGCAATTCACCCCTCCACTTT
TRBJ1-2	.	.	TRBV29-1	CSVRPREAGYTF	TGCAGCGTTCGCCCTAGGGAGGCCGGCTACACCTTC
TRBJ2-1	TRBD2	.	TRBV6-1	CASSEASGIVEQFF	TGTGCCAGCAGTGAAGCTAGCGGGATTGTTGAGCAGTTCTTC
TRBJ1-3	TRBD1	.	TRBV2	CASSEFGRGDGNTIYF	TGTGCCAGCAGTGAATTTGGCAGGGGGGACGGAAACACCATATATTTT
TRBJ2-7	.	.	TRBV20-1	CSARGAGEQYF	TGCAGTGCTAGAGGAGCCGGGGAGCAGTACTTC
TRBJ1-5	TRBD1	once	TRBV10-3	CAIKPGQGKYSNQPQHF	TGTGCCATCAAACCGGGACAGGGAAAATATAGCAATCAGCCCCAGCATTTT
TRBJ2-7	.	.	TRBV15	CATSSTGFSSYEQYF	TGTGCCACCAGCAGCACAGGGTTTAGCTCCTACGAGCAGTACTTC
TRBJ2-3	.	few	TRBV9	CASSVEHSTDTQYF	TGTGCCAGCAGCGTAGAGCACAGCACAGATACGCAGTATTTT
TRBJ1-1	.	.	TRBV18	CASSTDDLAFF	TGTGCCAGCTCCACTGATGATCTAGCTTTCTTT
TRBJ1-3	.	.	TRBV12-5	CASGLVPDRSGGNTIYF	TGTGCTAGTGGTTTGGTACCGGACCGGTCGGGGGGAAACACCATATATTTT
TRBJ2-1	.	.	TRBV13	CASSLRNEQFF	TGTGCCAGCAGCCTACGCAATGAGCAGTTCTTC
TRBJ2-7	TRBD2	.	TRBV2	CASSGDAGVNEQYF	TGTGCCAGCAGTGGTGACGCGGGAGTTAACGAGCAGTACTTC
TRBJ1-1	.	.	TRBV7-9	CSSKDWGDTEAFF	TGTTCCAGCAAGGACTGGGGGGACACTGAAGCTTTCTTT
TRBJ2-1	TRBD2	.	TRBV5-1	CASSPPRASGGAHEQFF	TGCGCCAGCAGCCCTCCTAGGGCTAGCGGGGGGGCCCATGAGCAGTTCTTC
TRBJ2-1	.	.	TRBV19	CASSSSTRAGEFF	TGTGCCAGTAGTTCTTCCACACGGGCCGGGGAGTTCTTC
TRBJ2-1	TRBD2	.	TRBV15	CATINGLAGVDKSYNEQFF	TGTGCCACCATCAACGGACTAGCGGGTGTCGATAAATCCTACAATGAGCAGTTCTTC
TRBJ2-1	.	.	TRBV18	CASSREVGGPGNEQFF	TGTGCCAGCTCACGGGAAGTAGGAGGGCCGGGCAATGAGCAGTTCTTC
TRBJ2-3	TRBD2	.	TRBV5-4	CASSLVGGGSSTDTQYF	TGTGCCAGCAGCTTGGTGGGCGGGGGGTCTAGCACAGATACGCAGTATTTT
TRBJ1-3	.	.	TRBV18	CASSPRDIGNTIYF	TGTGCCAGCTCACCCCGGGACATCGGAAACACCATATATTTT
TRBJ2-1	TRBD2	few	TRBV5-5	CASSFGGSSYNEQFF	TGTGCCAGCAGCTTCGGGGGGAGCTCCTACAATGAGCAGTTCTTC
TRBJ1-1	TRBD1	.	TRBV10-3	CAIRQGAGGTEAFF	TGTGCCATCAGACAGGGGGCGGGAGGTACTGAAGCTTTCTTT
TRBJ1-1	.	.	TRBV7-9	CASSLRQGGTEAFF	TGTGCCAGCAGCTTACGGCAGGGAGGGACTGAAGCTTTCTTT
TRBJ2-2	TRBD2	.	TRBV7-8	CASRGLADNTGELFF	TGTGCCAGCAGAGGACTAGCTGATAACACCGGGGAGCTGTTTTTT
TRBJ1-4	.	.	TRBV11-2	CASSFRVVASEKLFF	TGTGCCAGCAGCTTCCGGGTGGTGGCGAGCGAAAAACTGTTTTTT
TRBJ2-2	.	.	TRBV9	CASSVIPGKNTGELFF	TGTGCCAGCAGCGTAATCCCAGGGAAAAACACCGGGGAGCTGTTTTTT
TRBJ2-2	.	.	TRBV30	CAWSTEVGTGELFF	TGTGCCTGGAGTACTGAGGTGGGCACCGGGGAGCTGTTTTTT
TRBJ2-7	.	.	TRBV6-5	CASMRGSAYEQYF	TGTGCCAGCATGAGGGGGTCAGCCTACGAGCAGTACTTC
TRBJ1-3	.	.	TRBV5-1	CASSLGDTGNTIYF	TGCGCCAGCAGCTTGGGGGACACAGGAAACACCATATATTTT
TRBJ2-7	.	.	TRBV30	CAWSALAEQYF	TGTGCCTGGAGTGCCTTAGCCGAGCAGTACTTC
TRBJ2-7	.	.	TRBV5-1	CASSLGRQGIYEQYF	TGCGCCAGCAGCCTCGGACGGCAGGGGATCTACGAGCAGTACTTC
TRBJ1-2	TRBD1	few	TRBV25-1	CDRSLGTGYGYNF	TGTGACAGAAGTCTCGGGACAGGCTATGGCTACAACTTC
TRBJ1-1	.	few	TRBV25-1	CASSEYIQTEAFF	TGTGCCAGCAGTGAATATATTCAGACTGAAGCTTTCTTT
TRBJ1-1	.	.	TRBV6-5	CASSYSLETNTEAFF	TGTGCCAGCAGTTACTCCCTAGAGACGAACACTGAAGCTTTCTTT
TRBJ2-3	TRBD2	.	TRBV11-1	CASSLGLFVGLATDTQYF	TGTGCCAGCAGCTTAGGTTTATTTGTGGGACTAGCCACAGATACGCAGTATTTT
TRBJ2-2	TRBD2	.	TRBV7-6	CASSSGLAGGPGELFF	TGTGCCAGCAGCTCGGGACTAGCGGGAGGGCCGGGGGAGCTGTTTTTT
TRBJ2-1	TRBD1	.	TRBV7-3	CASSSEPGQGYNEQFF	TGTGCCAGCAGCTCTGAACCGGGACAGGGGTACAATGAGCAGTTCTTC
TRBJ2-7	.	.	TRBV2	CASSNRVSYEQYF	TGTGCCAGCAGCAACAGGGTCTCCTACGAGCAGTACTTC
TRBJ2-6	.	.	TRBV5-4	CASSRQEVSGANVLTF	TGTGCCAGCAGCCGTCAGGAGGTTTCAGGGGCCAACGTCCTGACTTTC
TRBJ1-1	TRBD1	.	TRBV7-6	CASSLATGTLNTEAFF	TGTGCCAGCAGCTTAGCGACAGGGACCCTGAACACTGAAGCTTTCTTT
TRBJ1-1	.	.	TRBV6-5	CASSFTGPNTEAFF	TGTGCCAGCAGTTTTACAGGCCCGAACACTGAAGCTTTCTTT
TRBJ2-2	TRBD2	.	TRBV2	CASSEEEGGLAGATGELFF	TGTGCCAGCAGTGAAGAAGAGGGGGGACTAGCGGGAGCTACCGGGGAGCTGTTTTTT
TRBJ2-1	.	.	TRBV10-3	CATLGEGTTKSSYNEQFF	TGTGCCACCCTGGGGGAAGGGACAACGAAAAGCTCCTACAATGAGCAGTTCTTC
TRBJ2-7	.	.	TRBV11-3	CASSLRGRVYEQYF	TGTGCCAGCAGCTTACGGGGTCGCGTCTACGAGCAGTACTTC
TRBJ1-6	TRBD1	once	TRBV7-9	CASTFFGTGHGSPLHF	TGTGCCAGCACCTTCTTTGGGACAGGCCATGGTTCACCCCTCCACTTT
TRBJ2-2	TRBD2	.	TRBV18	CASSPDDLAGGTGELFF	TGTGCCAGCTCACCGGATGACCTAGCGGGGGGCACCGGGGAGCTGTTTTTT
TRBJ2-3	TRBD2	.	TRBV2	CASRASGIFLTDTQYF	TGTGCCAGCAGGGCTAGCGGGATCTTTCTCACAGATACGCAGTATTTT